This TCR beta chain came from a study of tumor and adjacent non-tumor tissue in lung cancer. Across the study: Patients comprised about a dozen adenocarcinoma, a couple of squamous cell carcinoma and 1 small cell lung cancer. Study outcomes and limitations: Tumor TCR diversity, when higher, was linked to shorter survival.

Germline CDR1 is SQVTM and CDR2 is ANQGSEA. This CDR3 region has 18 residues. This sample's RNA came from whole unsorted tissue. Distant lung tissue was collected more than 3 cm away from the tumor edge. A modified ARM-PCR protocol with three rounds of nested PCR amplified TCRbeta. TCRdb re-analysed the multiplex PCR reads in MiXCR, keeping a single row per CDR3 protein. The sample holds some 80,000 distinct CDR3 sequences; roughly 77% are singletons and the top ten take 21%. This clonotype came up once. Its specificity is not known. An end of the junction differs from the germline gene, which may be a read error.

The genes are TRBV29-1 and TRBJ1-2, with D uncertain. The origin of this receptor is a woman aged 50 to 65 with non-small cell lung cancer. The sequencing sample was made of distant non-tumor lung tissue. CDR3 nucleotides: TGCAGTGTTGAGCCCCCCGCGGGAAGAGAGGAGAAAGGATGGGGCTACACCTTC. Translating gives CSVEPPAGREEKGWGYTF.